This section outlines one T cell receptor beta chain sequence together with its context. These data originate in a study of cytomegalovirus exposure and HLA in healthy donors. The PCR used 60 Vbeta and 13 Jbeta primers. Repertoires were generated with immunoSEQ multiplex PCR, while TCRdb's copy carries only in-frame clones and drops some. Of around 150,000 clones in the sample, 79% were seen once. The CDR3 runs 12 residues. In germline, CDR1 is SGHAT, CDR2 FQDESV (reference sequence). Trimming at V came to 2 bases and at J to 11 bases, leaving 2 bases not matched to a gene. The sequence was collected from a man between 45 and 60 years old in good health and CMV-seropositive. The gene calls are TRBV11-1 and TRBJ2-4; 8 bases agree with TRBD1. Material: PBMCs. The CDR3 region is CASSLTGGLQYF. The CDR3, as DNA: TGTGCCAGCAGCTTAACAGGGGGGCTTCAGTACTTC.